This T cell receptor (beta chain) originates from a study of control samples from healthy donors and cancer patients. Repertoires were generated with immunoSEQ multiplex PCR, while TCRdb's copy carries only in-frame clones and drops some. The sample consists of approximately 210,000 clones, over 80% of them appearing once. Germline V CDR1 and CDR2: KGHDR, SFDVKD. The CDR3 spans 11 residues. V gave up 5 bases and J gave up 10 bases; unmatched junction bases: 2. The rearrangement uses TRBV24-1 and TRBJ2-3; 7 bases are shared with TRBD1. This receptor was taken from a man aged 25 to 40 in good health. The sequencing sample was made of blood. The CDR3 spells CATSGRGPQYF. CDR3 DNA sequence: TGTGCCACCAGTGGTAGGGGGCCGCAGTATTTT.